These 29 T cell receptor beta chains were sequenced from one sample in a study of T-cell reconstitution after alpha-beta-depleted transplantation in children. As it was prepared, the TCRbeta library received unique molecular identifiers. TCRdb re-derived calls from the PCR reads in MiXCR, one entry per CDR3 protein. The sample holds roughly 400,000 distinct CDR3 sequences, 20% seen once. Sequencing used PBMCs from the stem cell graft donor, obtained from the stem cell graft. These receptors all stem from a human donor who donated a stem cell graft to a child with acute myeloid leukemia.

This clonotype was picked up a small number of times. The genes are TRBV20-1 and TRBJ2-1, with D tentatively TRBD1 or TRBD2 (5 bases each). Germline V gene sequence: CDR1 DFQATT, CDR2 SNEGSKA (reference sequence). The V end was cut by 5 bases, the J end by 4 bases, with 15 bases between. This CDR3 is built from 14 residues. The CDR3 region has the DNA TGCAGTGCTGAGCACCGGGGCCTTTACAATGAGCAGTTCTTC. Translated: CSAEHRGLYNEQFF.

The genes are TRBV5-1 and TRBJ1-1, with D perhaps matching TRBD1 (6 bases). Trimming removed 1 base at V and 7 bases at J, with 8 bases between. CDR1 and CDR2 (germline): SGHRS, YFSETQ. This CDR3 spans 12 amino acids. CDR3: CASSLKGGEAFF. In DNA form, the CDR3 reads TGCGCCAGCAGCTTGAAGGGGGGTGAAGCTTTCTTT.

The V gene is TRBV4-1, the J gene TRBJ2-6; D remains ambiguous. V shed 1 base and J shed 0 bases, with 10 bases lying between them. Looked up from germline, CDR1 is MGHRA and CDR2 is YSYEKL. CDR3 length: 17 amino acids. The CDR3 loop reads CASSQVRSPSGANVLTF. In nucleotides, the CDR3 is TGCGCCAGCAGCCAAGTTCGGAGCCCCTCTGGGGCCAACGTCCTGACTTTC.

This clonotype was counted only a few times. This chain links TRBV5-1 with TRBJ1-5, with 8 bases aligning to TRBD1. This CDR3 is built from 14 residues. Germline-derived CDR1 and CDR2 are SGHRS and YFSETQ. Unmatched junction bases numbered 3, after V lost 4 bases and J lost 3 bases. The CDR3 loop is CASSPGGPNQPQHF. DNA for the CDR3: TGCGCCAGCAGCCCAGGGGGCCCCAATCAGCCCCAGCATTTT.

The rearrangement joins TRBV28 to TRBJ2-7, with D maybe TRBD1 (6 bases). The CDR3 sequence is 15 residues long. With 2 bases removed from V and 0 bases from J, the gap between germline ends came to 11 bases. CDR1 and CDR2 from the germline V gene are MDHEN and SYDVKM. CDR3 sequence: CASSLQGQSSYEQYF. The CDR3 bases are TGTGCCAGCAGTTTACAAGGACAGAGCTCCTACGAGCAGTACTTC.

This clonotype was observed at least ten times. The chain employs TRBV28 and TRBJ2-2; TRBD1 matches 10 bases. V was clipped by 4 bases and J by 13 bases; unmatched bases: 12. Germline V lookup: CDR1 MDHEN, CDR2 SYDVKM. This CDR3 spans 15 amino acids. The CDR3 nucleotides read TGTGCCAGCAGTTCTGCCGGGACAGGGGCGTCTGCGCTGTTTTTT. Amino acid sequence: CASSSAGTGASALFF.

V is TRBV24-1 and J is TRBJ2-1; D may correspond to TRBD1 or TRBD2 (5 bases each). Germline CDR1 KGHDR, CDR2 SFDVKD. V was pared by 4 bases and J by 10 bases, with 13 bases between. The CDR3 totals 13 residues. As DNA, the CDR3 is TGTGCCACCAGTGACCCAACTAGGGGCGAGCAGTTCTTC. This codes for CATSDPTRGEQFF.

The V gene is TRBV20-1, the J gene TRBJ1-4; 9 bases are a match to TRBD1. The CDR3 sequence is 14 residues long. Germline V lookup: CDR1 DFQATT, CDR2 SNEGSKA (reference sequence). Trimming removed 6 bases from V and 8 bases from J; junction bases left unmatched: 10. The CDR3 sequence: CSAARGQGQEKLFF. Here the CDR3 DNA reads TGCAGTGCCGCTCGGGGACAGGGTCAAGAAAAACTGTTTTTT.

This clonotype turned up a few times. The chain uses TRBV25-1 and TRBJ2-1; weak D call: TRBD1 (6 bases). The CDR3 loop spans 12 amino acids. V was trimmed by 6 bases and J by 12 bases, leaving 15 bases between them. Germline assignment: CDR1 MGHDK and CDR2 SYGVNS. Written as DNA, the CDR3 is TGTGCCAGCAGCGATGACAGGAGATTGCAGTTCTTC. It encodes CASSDDRRLQFF.

This clonotype was counted at least ten times. This chain's CDR3 is CASSALAHSYNEQFF. CDR3 bases: TGTGCCAGCAGTGCCCTAGCGCACTCCTACAATGAGCAGTTCTTC. This sequence joins TRBV12-3 or TRBV12-4 and TRBJ2-1; possible D gene TRBD2, 6 bases. This CDR3 spans 15 amino acids. V was cut by 5 bases and J by 0 bases, with 11 bases left in between.

The CDR3 sequence is CASSFRAGTNTEAFF. Here the CDR3 DNA reads TGTGCCAGCAGCTTCAGGGCAGGGACGAACACTGAAGCTTTCTTT. V usage is TRBV25-1 and J usage is TRBJ1-1; tentative D call: TRBD1 (5 bases). The germline V gene encodes CDR1 MGHDK and CDR2 SYGVNS. The CDR3 loop spans 15 amino acids. The V end lost 6 bases, the J end lost 1 base, and 15 bases lay between the germline ends.

The rearrangement links TRBV12-3 or TRBV12-4 to TRBJ1-6; D not certain. V lost 6 bases to trimming and J lost 2 bases, with 11 bases between them. The CDR3 is 15 amino acids. The CDR3 loop reads CASRARVAYNSPLHF. For the CDR3, the DNA is TGTGCCAGCAGGGCGAGGGTGGCCTATAATTCACCCCTCCACTTT.

This clonotype was seen a few times. J is TRBJ1-6 and V is TRBV12-3 or TRBV12-4, with D possibly TRBD1 on 6 matching bases. V lost 2 bases, J lost 10 bases, and 15 bases lay in between. This CDR3 region has 15 residues. CDR3 nucleotide sequence: TGTGCCAGCAGTTTAATTGGGGGCAGGGGATCACCCCTCCACTTT. The encoded protein is CASSLIGGRGSPLHF.

This chain uses TRBV20-1 with TRBJ2-1; either TRBD1 or TRBD2 may supply D (5 bases each). The length of the CDR3 is 16 residues. V gave up 0 bases and J gave up 2 bases, with 14 bases separating them. Germline CDR1 and CDR2: DFQATT and SNEGSKA (reference sequence). The chain's CDR3 is CSARELVGPTYNEQFF. In DNA, the CDR3 is TGCAGTGCTAGAGAGCTAGTGGGACCAACCTACAATGAGCAGTTCTTC.

This clonotype was counted only a few times. This chain joins TRBV20-1 and TRBJ2-7; D is unresolved. Trimming removed 6 bases from V and 1 base from J, with 7 bases in between. Germline assignment: CDR1 DFQATT and CDR2 SNEGSKA (reference sequence). The CDR3 is made up of 11 amino acids. Here the CDR3 reads CSATNSYEQYF. The DNA of the CDR3 is TGCAGTGCCACCAATTCCTACGAGCAGTACTTC.

The CDR3 sequence is CASSPPGPGGNQPQHF. The CDR3 bases are TGTGCCAGCTCACCGCCGGGTCCGGGAGGCAATCAGCCCCAGCATTTT. J is TRBJ1-5 and V is TRBV18; D not resolved. The CDR3 covers 16 residues. Germline CDR1 KGHSH, CDR2 LQKENI. V lost 3 bases, J lost 2 bases, and 14 bases lay in between. The whole variable domain, remainder taken from reference TRBV18 and TRBJ1-5, is NAGVMQNPRHLVRRRGQEARLRCSPMKGHSHVYWYRQLPEEGLKFMVYLQKENIIDESGMPKERFSAEFPKEGPSILRIQQVVRGDSAAYFCASSPPGPGGNQPQHFGDGTRLSIL.

The chain combines TRBV29-1 with TRBJ2-5, with D hard to call. This CDR3 region has 13 residues. CDR1 and CDR2 from the germline V gene are SQVTM and ANQGSEA. Deletions cut 6 bases from V and 5 bases from J, with 16 bases between. The CDR3 region is CSVPLPGWETQYF. The CDR3 coding sequence is TGCAGCGTCCCTCTCCCGGGTTGGGAGACCCAGTACTTC.

The chain is built from TRBV20-1 and TRBJ2-5, with D perhaps matching TRBD2 (6 bases). CDR1 DFQATT and CDR2 SNEGSKA come from the germline V gene (reference sequence). The V end lost 0 bases, the J end lost 2 bases, and 13 bases lay between the germline ends. This CDR3 region has 15 residues. CDR3 sequence: CSARDAGILQETQYF. For the CDR3, the DNA is TGCAGTGCTAGAGATGCGGGAATCCTACAAGAGACCCAGTACTTC.

There are many counts of this clonotype. The CDR3 is CATSGTSGRVNEQFF. CDR3 bases: TGTGCCACCAGTGGTACTAGCGGGAGAGTTAATGAGCAGTTCTTC. This chain uses TRBV24-1 with TRBJ2-1; TRBD2 agrees at 11 bases. Germline-derived CDR1 and CDR2 are KGHDR and SFDVKD. This CDR3 has 15 residues. V shed 5 bases, J shed 7 bases, and the junction held 6 bases outside the gene matches.

This clonotype was counted many times. This chain links TRBV20-1 with TRBJ2-2; 7 bases are shared with TRBD1. This CDR3 is 14 amino acids long. Germline CDR1 is DFQATT and CDR2 is SNEGSKA (reference sequence). The V gene end was trimmed by 3 bases and the J gene end by 1 base; junction bases not matched to a gene: 2. CDR3: CSASRQGNTGELFF. Written as DNA, the CDR3 is TGCAGTGCTAGTCGACAGGGGAACACCGGGGAGCTGTTTTTT.

V gene TRBV20-1 combines with J gene TRBJ2-1, with 9 bases identical to TRBD2. CDR3 length equals 14 residues. Germline V gene sequence: CDR1 DFQATT, CDR2 SNEGSKA (reference sequence). The J segment lost 7 bases and the V segment lost 6 bases, leaving 10 bases of the junction unmatched. CDR3 amino acids: CSAPKAGGVNEQFF. As DNA, the CDR3 is TGCAGTGCCCCTAAGGCGGGAGGGGTGAATGAGCAGTTCTTC.

This clonotype was found a few times. The DNA for the CDR3 is TGTGCCACCAGCAGAATCACCGGGGAGCTGTTTTTT. Protein sequence: CATSRITGELFF. The chain links TRBV15 to TRBJ2-2; D is uncertain. The V end was cut by 2 bases, the J end by 4 bases, with 2 bases between. CDR3 length: 12 amino acids. CDR1 is LNHNV and CDR2 is YYDKDF in the germline V gene (reference sequence).

This clonotype appeared a single time. At one boundary the junction diverges from the germline segment, which might be a read error. V gene TRBV3-1 combines with J gene TRBJ2-1; 13 bases agree with TRBD2. The CDR3 spans 18 residues. Germline V gene sequence: CDR1 LGHDT, CDR2 YNNKEL (reference sequence). The CDR3 DNA sequence: TGTGCCCGCAGGCCGACTAGCGGGAGGAAAAGCTCCTACAATGAGCAGTTCTTC. Translation: CARRPTSGRKSSYNEQFF.

The chain combines TRBV3-1 with TRBJ2-1; 12 nucleotides match TRBD2. The CDR3 contains 18 residues. The V gene's germline CDR1 is LGHDT and CDR2 YNNKEL (reference sequence). J lost 7 bases, V lost 4 bases, and 14 bases had no gene match. The CDR3 spells CASSPTSGRPRGGNEQFF. For the CDR3, the DNA is TGTGCCAGCAGCCCAACTAGCGGGAGGCCCAGGGGGGGGAATGAGCAGTTCTTC.

This clonotype occurred a few times. V usage is TRBV12-3 or TRBV12-4 and J usage is TRBJ2-1; 11 bases are a match to TRBD2. V shed 5 bases and J 7 bases; nucleotides not matched to a gene: 7. The CDR3 has 15 residues. The DNA of the CDR3 is TGTGCCAGCAGTAAACTAGCGGGAGATGAAAATGAGCAGTTCTTC. Protein product: CASSKLAGDENEQFF.

In this sample, this clonotype turned up a few times. V gene TRBV12-3 or TRBV12-4 combines with J gene TRBJ1-4; D not certain. With 3 bases removed from V and 14 bases from J, the gap between germline ends came to 13 bases. The CDR3 contains 12 residues. The chain's CDR3 is CASSFDAKRLFF. The CDR3 nucleotides read TGTGCCAGCAGTTTTGACGCAAAGCGGCTGTTTTTT.

J is TRBJ2-7 and V is TRBV20-1, with 10 bases matching TRBD2. There are 14 residues in the CDR3. J lost 2 bases, V lost 6 bases, and 7 bases had no gene match. Germline lookup yields CDR1 DFQATT and CDR2 SNEGSKA (reference sequence). CDR3 DNA sequence: TGCAGTGCCCCCGGACTAGCGGCAACCTACGAGCAGTACTTC. Translating gives CSAPGLAATYEQYF.

The V call is TRBV29-1, the J call TRBJ2-2; a possible D gene is TRBD2 (5 bases). Trimming left V 0 bases short and J 0 bases short, with 11 bases between. This CDR3 comprises 16 residues. In germline, CDR1 is SQVTM, CDR2 ANQGSEA. The CDR3 region is CSVEDRVAPNTGELFF. The CDR3 DNA follows: TGCAGCGTTGAAGATCGGGTAGCGCCGAACACCGGGGAGCTGTTTTTT.

V and J are TRBV7-2 and TRBJ2-7; weak D call: TRBD2 (5 bases). This CDR3 region has 14 residues. Germline CDR1 and CDR2: SGHTA and FQGNSA. The V end lost 1 base, the J end lost 4 bases, and 11 bases lay between the germline ends. CDR3 DNA: TGTGCCAGCAGCTTAGGAATAACGGGATACGAGCAGTACTTC. The encoded protein is CASSLGITGYEQYF.